This TCR beta chain appears in the sequencing data of a study of shared clonotypes between healthy human individuals. About the research overall: Three CD4 naive, three CD4 memory, two CD8 naive and one CD8 memory plate were used per donor. The study, taken as a whole, reports: Despite large depth, sorted-subset datasets appeared incompletely sequenced. For naive CD4 cells, 5% to 6.5% of clonotypes were shared across a handful of donors.

The naive CD8 population came from CD45RO-negative cells selected for CCR7, without terminally differentiated effector memory CD45RA+ cells. Donors were healthy HIV-negative adults without recent acute infections or vaccinations. Measured with immunoSEQ multiplex PCR; TCRdb has only the in-frame clones, and not every one. The data show about 2 million clones, approximately 94% seen once. The germline V and J ends were trimmed by 2 bases and 2 bases, with 11 bases remaining between them. CDR1 and CDR2 from the germline V gene are SGDLS and YYNGEE. The CDR3 loop spans 14 amino acids. In the case of this clone: Its antigen remains unidentified. At the DNA level, this CDR3 is encoded by other sequences in the same sample as well.

Sequencing was performed on naive CD8+ T cells sorted from blood. V gene TRBV9 combines with J gene TRBJ2-7; D possibly corresponds to TRBD1 (5 bases). This receptor was obtained from a man aged 18 to 30 in good health. Here the CDR3 reads CASSVAGLAYEQYF. CDR3 DNA sequence: TGTGCCAGCAGCGTCGCAGGGCTAGCCTACGAGCAGTACTTC.